This T cell receptor (beta chain) was documented in a study of OX40 agonist ivuxolimab in advanced cancers. This clone was seen just once. Its antigen is unknown. The germline V gene has CDR1 MNHNS and CDR2 SASEGT. The CDR3 length is 15 residues. Trimming shortened V by 2 bases and J by 2 bases, and 10 bases separated the two germline ends. General observations from the study: CD4+ and CD8+ blood T cells expanded clonally by week 6 at 0.1 to 3.0 mg/kg.

Here immunoSEQ multiplex PCR was the method, and the copy in TCRdb shows in-frame clones only, minus some. The table includes 99,000 or so clones, just under 95% detected once. The gene calls are TRBV6-1 and TRBJ2-4; D remains ambiguous. The sample was CD4+ or CD8+ T cells sorted from blood, taken in a trial of the OX40 agonist ivuxolimab. This sequence originates from an adult with an advanced solid tumor such as melanoma, head and neck, liver or kidney cancer. The DNA for the CDR3 is TGTGCCAGCAGTGAATACCAGGCTTCCAAAAACATTCAGTACTTC. This gives the protein CASSEYQASKNIQYF.